This T cell receptor beta chain was obtained from a study of beta chain features in type 1 diabetes (dated by TCRdb to 2016 to 2019). In the study overall: Mean age, gender distribution, total cell number and subset yield were not different between patients and healthy donors. A total of about 100 million sorted cells were examined across all samples, and RNA yield correlated strongly with the number of cells per subset. The study compared TCRB repertoires of sorted circulating CD4+ T cell subsets between recently diagnosed type 1 diabetes patients and matched healthy donors. Whereas all 28 donors provided naive and central memory subsets, regulatory and stem cell-like memory subsets were isolated from just 8 patients and about eight healthy donors. Overall study outcomes, separate from this receptor: Naive, central memory and regulatory TCRB repertoires appeared to be more similar among patients than among healthy donors. Shorter templates might have been favored by PCR, but patient and control samples were amplified and corrected together, so both groups would have been affected equally by any skew. A moderate but significant shortening of TCRB CDR3 length was observed in type 1 diabetes patients in all four CD4+ subsets. Because cDNA was sequenced instead of genomic DNA, activated cells with high expression could be over-represented, although the groups did not differ in activation or CD3 levels. Because the HLA sub-analyses included only small numbers of individuals, any influence of HLA type on TCRB rearrangement was left unresolved. At VDJ recombination sites, type 1 diabetes patients had fewer insertions and more deleted nucleotides, which implies abnormalities in thymic rearrangement.

The High Capacity cDNA Reverse Transcription Kit was used to reverse transcribe all of the isolated RNA, meaning that expressed TCRB transcripts were what got sequenced. Naive, central memory and regulatory T cell samples underwent deep immunoSEQ sequencing, averaging approximately 3.3 million total reads per sample. Sorted cells were lysed in RLT buffer and RNA was extracted with DNase-treated RNeasy Micro or Mini kits, depending on cell number. To prevent cross-contamination, each cell subset was processed individually, whereas patient and healthy donor samples were processed jointly. TCRB sequences were amplified from cDNA with the immunoSEQ multiplex PCR, producing 87-bp fragments spanning the CDR3 region. Sequencing of the amplicons was performed on the Illumina HiSeq platform. Regarding the original processing steps: Synthetic template baselines were used to correct PCR bias computationally, reads within Hamming distance 2 were collapsed, and singletons that could not be merged were discarded. Reads were aligned to IMGT to assign V, D and J genes, CDR3 length, and insertions or deletions at six rearrangement sites. Within each subset, clonotype counts were normalized to the number of sorted cells before true diversity and Gini coefficients were calculated with the tcR R package. Repertoire sharing was quantified using the overlap coefficient calculated on TCRB nucleotide sequences. As a proxy for the pre-selection repertoire, out-of-frame TCRB sequences from naive cells were analyzed. In its TCRdb copy, this immuneACCESS table keeps in-frame sequences only and misses some clones. Where compared with another copy, unresolved V genes explain less than half of these, and the others have no known cause. The V and J calls and clone size were taken over from that table, and D and trimming were inferred from the DNA. The sample records 250,000 to 350,000 clones, roughly 9.6% of which are singletons. The top ten clones comprise under 0.02% of the sample.

CDR1 SGHAT and CDR2 FQNNGV are derived from the germline V gene. Trimming costs V 5 bases and J 4 bases, and their ends lie 18 bases apart. There are 15 amino acids in the CDR3, from cysteine to phenylalanine inclusive. The read is trimmed to its CDR3 DNA, 45 bases read in frame from base 1. A single peripheral blood draw of around 120 mL on average was collected from each donor into heparinised tubes. Using a panel that included CD45RO, CCR7, CD25, CD127, CD95 and CD27, naive, central memory, regulatory and stem cell-like memory CD4+ T cells were sorted on a BD FACSAria II. Every sorted population had a purity above 98%. PBMCs were isolated immediately by Lymphoprep density gradient centrifugation and stained directly without culture. So that batch effects would be minimized, each experiment stained and sorted samples in pairs, pairing one healthy donor with one patient. Note on this clone: Its antigen remains unidentified. No much larger clone exists at a distance of one base, and base qualities are not known.

Sequencing was carried out using naive CD4+ T cells from blood. What this sample's cell subset or site label stands for: true naive CD4+ T cells. The rearranged chain carries TRBV11-2 and TRBJ2-7; TRBD1 is a possible D gene, resting on 5 matching bases. This sequence originates from a woman in her twenties or thirties in good health. Here the CDR3 is given as CASSDRQTRSYEQYF. The sequenced DNA is TGTGCCAGCAGCGACAGACAAACACGATCTTACGAGCAGTACTTC. Reference TRBV11-2 and TRBJ2-7 genes cover what lies past the CDR3, so the full variable domain is EAGVAQSPRYKIIEKRQSVAFWCNPISGHATLYWYQQILGQGPKLLIQFQNNGVVDDSQLPKDRFSAERLKGVDSTLKIQPAKLEDSAVYLCASSDRQTRSYEQYFGPGTRLTVT.